The clone carrying this T cell receptor (beta chain) was counted a single time. In Seattle, patients joined the study during active infection and were tracked longitudinally. This entry belongs to a study of blood T cell repertoires in COVID-19. Study-level background: Whether acute or convalescent, the COVID-19 samples came from the United States, Italy and Spain. PBMCs, B-cell-depleted T cells, or T cells were the source of the cDNA or gDNA that made up the material.

The CDR3 is 15 residues long. Germline V CDR1 and CDR2: MDHEN, SYDVKM. With V trimmed by 7 bases and J by 9 bases, 13 bases remained unmatched. As processed by the authors: Reference gene primer amplification gave nucleated cell count estimates. Clones were sequenced by immunoSEQ multiplex PCR, and TCRdb holds only the in-frame ones, with some missing. The DNA was the basis for D and trimming; V, J and clone size are from that table. Of 55,000 to 70,000 clones listed, 88% are singletons. This receptor was taken from a woman in her sixties or seventies with COVID-19, enrolled during active disease. The sequenced sample was peripheral blood. V is TRBV28 and J is TRBJ2-1, with 9 bases identical to TRBD1. The CDR3 loop reads CASIPGQGGRSEQFF. The CDR3 nucleotides read TGTGCCAGCATCCCGGGACAGGGAGGGCGGAGTGAGCAGTTCTTC.